The T cell receptor (beta chain) described here comes from a study of cytomegalovirus exposure and HLA in healthy donors. CDR1 and CDR2 from the germline V gene are MNHEY and SMNVEV (reference sequence). The V and J ends lost 1 base and 5 bases respectively, with 8 bases between them. There are 13 residues in the CDR3. Primers for the PCR totalled 60 Vbeta and 13 Jbeta. This table comes from immunoSEQ multiplex PCR, and its TCRdb copy is limited to in-frame clones, with some not included. The profile shows tens of thousands of clones, approximately 60% of them singletons. This clone showed up just once.

This clonotype was sampled from a male donor in good health and CMV-seropositive. This chain joins TRBV27 and TRBJ1-1; D is uncertain. Sequenced material: PBMCs. The CDR3, as DNA: TGTGCCAGCAGTTTATTTCGGGGTACTGAAGCTTTCTTT. Its protein product is CASSLFRGTEAFF.